The 10 T cell receptor beta chains reported below all come from one sample, sequenced in a study of T-cell memory formation after mild COVID-19. TCRdb fed the 5' RACE reads into MiXCR, producing one record per CDR3 protein. The sample has a few hundred thousand distinct CDR3 sequences; roughly 26% are singletons. Sequenced material: PBMCs or a T cell subset sorted from them (not recorded which). The receptor source for this set is an adult woman who had mild COVID-19 (a few samples of this study predate the infection). Cell type and time point are not known.

The chain couples TRBV12-3 or TRBV12-4 to TRBJ1-1, with D possibly TRBD1 on 5 matching bases. Trimming removed 5 bases at V and 9 bases at J, with 13 bases between. This CDR3 region has 12 residues. CDR3 DNA sequence: TGTGCCAGCAGTACGAATGACAGAAAAGCTTTCTTT. Translated, it gives CASSTNDRKAFF.

This chain joins TRBV2 and TRBJ1-1; D might be TRBD1 (5 bases). CDR3 size: 13 residues. The V gene lost 6 bases and the J gene lost 1 base, with 9 bases spanning the gap. Germline V CDR1 and CDR2: SNHLY, FYNNEI. In nucleotides, the CDR3 is TGTGCCAGCAGAGAGACAGCGAACACTGAAGCTTTCTTT. Translating gives CASRETANTEAFF.

In this sample, this clonotype turned up a few times. The rearrangement joins TRBV20-1 to TRBJ2-2; 8 nucleotides agree with TRBD2. Trimming removed 1 base from V and 7 bases from J; junction bases left unmatched: 8. Germline assignment: CDR1 DFQATT and CDR2 SNEGSKA (reference sequence). This CDR3 is built from 15 residues. The CDR3 nucleotides are TGCAGTGCTAGAGCTAGCGGGCCGTTGGGCGGGGAGCTGTTTTTT. This sequence encodes CSARASGPLGGELFF.

This clonotype came up a few times. The chain employs TRBV4-1 and TRBJ2-7, with 8 bases lining up with TRBD2. Germline assignment: CDR1 MGHRA and CDR2 YSYEKL. The CDR3 spans 14 residues. With 1 base clipped from V and 5 bases from J, the junction kept 4 bases outside the gene matches. The CDR3 DNA reads as TGCGCCAGCAGCCAAGGGCGGGAGGAGGACGAGCAGTACTTC. It encodes CASSQGREEDEQYF.

The V gene is TRBV30, the J gene TRBJ2-7; perhaps TRBD1 as D (6 bases). The V end lost 3 bases, the J end lost 1 base, and 22 bases lay between the germline ends. There are 17 residues in the CDR3. CDR1 is GTSNPN and CDR2 is SVGIG in the germline V gene (reference sequence). The DNA for the CDR3 is TGTGCCTGGAGCCTTCCCGGGACACCCAGAGGTTCCTACGAGCAGTACTTC. Residues: CAWSLPGTPRGSYEQYF.

This clonotype has a count of ten or more. V and J are TRBV20-1 and TRBJ2-7; D remains unclear. Germline CDR1 and CDR2: DFQATT and SNEGSKA (reference sequence). V was shortened by 5 bases and J by 4 bases, with 9 bases between the two germline ends. The CDR3 totals 11 residues. The CDR3 DNA sequence: TGCAGTGCTCTTACCTCATACGAGCAGTACTTC. Translating it yields CSALTSYEQYF.

The chain has TRBV29-1 and TRBJ2-7, with unresolved D. The CDR3 runs to 13 residues. CDR1 and CDR2 from the germline V gene are SQVTM and ANQGSEA. V was shortened by 1 base and J by 3 bases, with 10 bases between the two germline ends. The CDR3: CSVEGQADYEQYF. Written as DNA, the CDR3 is TGCAGCGTTGAAGGGCAGGCGGACTACGAGCAGTACTTC.

V usage is TRBV3-1 and J usage is TRBJ1-2, with D perhaps TRBD1 (5 bases). With 0 bases removed from V and 6 bases from J, the gap between germline ends came to 17 bases. This CDR3 comprises 16 residues. Germline CDR1 LGHDT, CDR2 YNNKEL (reference sequence). The chain's CDR3 is CASSQEGRYGTDGYTF. CDR3 nucleotides: TGTGCCAGCAGCCAAGAGGGCCGATATGGGACGGATGGCTACACCTTC. Full variable domain (rest looked up from reference TRBV3-1 and TRBJ1-2): DTAVSQTPKYLVTQMGNDKSIKCEQNLGHDTMYWYKQDSKKFLKIMFSYNNKELIINETVPNRFSPKSPDKAHLNLHINSLELGDSAVYFCASSQEGRYGTDGYTFGSGTRLTVV.

This clonotype came up a few times. This chain joins TRBV19 and TRBJ1-1; 9 positions agree with TRBD1. The V and J ends lost 3 bases and 6 bases, in that order; junction bases with no gene match: 8. The germline V gene has CDR1 LNHDA and CDR2 SQIVND (reference sequence). The CDR3 loop spans 15 amino acids. As DNA, the CDR3 is TGTGCCAGTAGTATCGAGCCCACAGGGGGCCCTGAAGCTTTCTTT. It yields the protein CASSIEPTGGPEAFF.

This clonotype was seen more than once but under ten times. This chain connects TRBV27 to TRBJ2-3; possibly TRBD1 for D (6 bases). Trimming cost V 7 bases and J 1 base, with 21 bases left between them. Per germline, CDR1 MNHEY and CDR2 SMNVEV (reference sequence). The CDR3 extends over 17 amino acids. The CDR3 here is CASKGDRNKPGTDTQYF. The CDR3 DNA follows: TGTGCCAGCAAAGGAGACAGGAATAAACCCGGCACAGATACGCAGTATTTT.